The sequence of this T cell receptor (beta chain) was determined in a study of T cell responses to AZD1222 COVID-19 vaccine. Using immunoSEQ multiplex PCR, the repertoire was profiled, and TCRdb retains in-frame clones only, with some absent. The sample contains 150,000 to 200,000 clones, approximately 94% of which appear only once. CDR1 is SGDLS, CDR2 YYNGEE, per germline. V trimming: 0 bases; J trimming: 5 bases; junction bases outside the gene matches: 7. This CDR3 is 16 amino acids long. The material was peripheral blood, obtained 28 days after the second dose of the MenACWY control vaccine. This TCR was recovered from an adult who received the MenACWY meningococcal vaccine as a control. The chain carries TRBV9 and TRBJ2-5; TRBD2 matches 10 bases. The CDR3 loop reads CASSVAGAGGVETQYF. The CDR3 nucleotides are TGTGCCAGCAGCGTAGCAGGAGCGGGAGGGGTTGAGACCCAGTACTTC.